This entry lists 22 T cell receptor beta chains sequenced from one sample in a study of Japanese encephalitis immunity and Zika vaccine responses. TCRdb ran MiXCR on the 5' RACE reads and lists one entry per CDR3 protein. In the table there are 800 to 1,200 distinct CDR3 sequences, less than 3.5% of which are singletons. PBMCs were CFSE-labeled and cultured for 5 to 7 days with peptide pools at about 1 ug/mL each. The sort collected unfixed, live, CD56-CD19-CD16-CD3+CD4+ CFSE-low proliferating CD4 T cells. The material sequenced was antigen-activated CD4+ T cells from blood, cultured, taken during a Zika inactivated vaccine study. These receptors came from an adult man who received an inactivated Zika virus vaccine.

In its sample, this clonotype is medium-sized. The chain links TRBV20-1 to TRBJ2-7; D unclear. The ends were cut back, 0 bases at V and 3 bases at J, with 15 bases in the middle. Germline loops: CDR1 DFQATT, CDR2 SNEGSKA (reference sequence). CDR3 length: 15 amino acids. The CDR3 is CSARDPSNVDYEQYF. Written as DNA, the CDR3 is TGCAGTGCTAGAGACCCTTCTAACGTGGACTACGAGCAGTACTTC.

This clonotype appeared many times. V is TRBV6-2 or TRBV6-3 and J is TRBJ1-3, with a weak D call TRBD1 (6 bases). This CDR3 region has 15 residues. Germline V lookup: CDR1 MNHEY, CDR2 SVGEGT. V was pared by 0 bases and J by 4 bases, with 10 bases between. The CDR3: CASSYSPDSGNTIYF. The CDR3 DNA follows: TGTGCCAGCAGTTACTCGCCGGACAGCGGAAACACCATATATTTT.

This clonotype was counted at least ten times. This may come from a read error, since a much larger clone is one base off. The genes are TRBV6-2 or TRBV6-3 and TRBJ2-4, with unresolved D. Germline V gives CDR1 MNHEY, CDR2 SVGEGT. This CDR3 region has 11 residues. The CDR3 DNA is TGTGCCAGCGGGCCGTTGAACATGCAGTACTTC. It encodes CASGPLNMQYF.

This clonotype was counted many times. The rearrangement joins TRBV24-1 to TRBJ1-4; D may be TRBD1 (5 bases). The CDR3 length is 16 residues. V was cut by 4 bases and J by 8 bases, with 19 bases left in between. The germline V gene has CDR1 KGHDR and CDR2 SFDVKD. DNA of the CDR3: TGTGCCACCAGTGACCGCGGGTGGGGGATGGAGGAAAAACTGTTTTTT. It encodes CATSDRGWGMEEKLFF.

Regarding this clonotype: Given a far larger clone just one base away, this is likely a sequencing read error. The chain links TRBV4-2 to TRBJ2-4, with TRBD2 matching over 8 bases. The CDR3 loop spans 15 amino acids. Germline V gene lookup returns CDR1 LGHNA and CDR2 YNFKEQ. The CDR3 region is CTSSQENPSGYIQYF. The CDR3 nucleotides read TGCACCAGCAGCCAAGAGAACCCTAGCGGGTACATTCAGTACTTC.

This clonotype has at least ten counts. This sequence joins TRBV6-5 and TRBJ1-2, with D hard to call. The CDR3 is made up of 15 amino acids. The V gene lost 2 bases and the J gene lost 0 bases, with 10 bases spanning the gap. Germline loops: CDR1 MNHEY, CDR2 SVGAGI. CDR3 sequence reads: CASSYRGPTNYGYTF. Here the CDR3 DNA reads TGTGCCAGCAGTTACAGAGGGCCCACTAACTATGGCTACACCTTC.

This clonotype is labeled large. The gene calls are TRBV4-1 and TRBJ2-1; 11 positions agree with TRBD2. CDR1 is MGHRA and CDR2 is YSYEKL in the germline V gene. CDR3 length equals 17 residues. The trim removed 0 bases at V and 7 bases at J, leaving 8 bases unmatched. CDR3 nucleotide sequence: TGCGCCAGCAGCCAAGATCTCTCTAGCGGGGGGAGGAATGAGCAGTTCTTC. It is translated as CASSQDLSSGGRNEQFF.

This clonotype was seen many times. The chain recombines TRBV7-2 with TRBJ1-6; no clear D. The CDR3 totals 15 residues. CDR1 is SGHTA and CDR2 is FQGNSA in the germline V gene. V shed 1 base and J shed 0 bases, with 4 bases lying between them. CDR3 in DNA: TGTGCCAGCAGCTTAGAAAGCTCCTATAATTCACCCCTCCACTTT. Amino acid sequence: CASSLESSYNSPLHF. Full variable domain (rest looked up from reference TRBV7-2 and TRBJ1-6): GAGVSQSPSNKVTEKGKDVELRCDPISGHTALYWYRQSLGQGLEFLIYFQGNSAPDKSGLPSDRFSAERTGGSVSTLTIQRTQQEDSAVYLCASSLESSYNSPLHFGNGTRLTVT.

This clonotype ranks as medium-sized (0.01 to 0.1%). The chain has TRBV27 and TRBJ1-6; D is possibly TRBD1 (6 bases). The CDR3 loop spans 15 amino acids. Germline loops: CDR1 MNHEY, CDR2 SMNVEV (reference sequence). V lost 5 bases and J 8 bases, leaving 16 bases between the germline ends. This CDR3 is CASSRAGVADSPLHF. The CDR3 bases are TGTGCCAGCAGTCGCGCAGGGGTCGCGGATTCACCCCTCCACTTT.

This clonotype is labeled medium-sized (0.01 to 0.1%). The V gene is TRBV7-8, the J gene TRBJ1-5, with TRBD1 matching over 7 bases. Germline lookup yields CDR1 SGHVS and CDR2 FQNEAQ. CDR3 length: 14 amino acids. Trimming removed 3 bases from V and 6 bases from J; junction bases left unmatched: 5. This CDR3 reads CASSFSRGVQPQHF. The CDR3 bases are TGTGCCAGCAGCTTTAGCAGGGGGGTTCAGCCCCAGCATTTT. Drawing the rest from reference TRBV7-8 and TRBJ1-5, the complete variable domain is GAGVSQSPRYKVAKRGQDVALRCDPISGHVSLFWYQQALGQGPEFLTYFQNEAQLDKSGLPSDRFFAERPEGSVSTLKIQRTQQEDSAVYLCASSFSRGVQPQHFGDGTRLSIL.

This clonotype has at least ten counts. This chain links TRBV5-8 with TRBJ1-6, with TRBD1 identical over 8 bases. Germline trimming cut 5 bases from V and 9 bases from J; bases unmatched to any gene: 7. From germline, CDR1 is SGHTS and CDR2 YDEGEE. There are 14 residues in the CDR3. The CDR3, as DNA: TGTGCCAGCAGTTGGACAGGGTTAGGTTCACCCCTCCACTTT. Its protein is CASSWTGLGSPLHF.

This clonotype is labeled as medium-sized. The rearrangement links TRBV6-1 to TRBJ1-1; D is ambiguous. This CDR3 region has 11 residues. Germline CDR1 is MNHNS and CDR2 is SASEGT. The V end lost 7 bases, the J end lost 8 bases, and 11 bases lay between the germline ends. CDR3 bases: TGTGCCAGCATTATGACCGGCGAAGCTTTCTTT. It specifies CASIMTGEAFF.

This clonotype is medium-sized by share. The chain joins TRBV12-3 or TRBV12-4 to TRBJ1-1; tentatively, D is TRBD1 (6 bases). Trimming took 4 bases from V and 4 from J, leaving 10 bases between them. The CDR3 sequence is 13 residues long. CDR3 sequence: CASSSQGTTEAFF. The CDR3 bases are TGTGCCAGCAGTTCCCAGGGGACCACTGAAGCTTTCTTT.

By share, this clonotype counts as medium-sized. V gene TRBV6-2 or TRBV6-3 combines with J gene TRBJ1-1; D ambiguous. This CDR3 comprises 11 residues. Germline assignment: CDR1 MNHEY and CDR2 SVGEGT. Trimming shortened V by 5 bases and J by 6 bases, and 7 bases separated the two germline ends. As DNA, the CDR3 is TGTGCCAGCAGTAACATCGCTGAAGCTTTCTTT. It encodes CASSNIAEAFF.

By share of the sample, this clonotype is medium-sized. This chain links TRBV9 with TRBJ2-2; D uncertain. Trimming removed 0 bases from V and 6 bases from J, with 3 bases in between. From germline, CDR1 is SGDLS and CDR2 YYNGEE. The length of the CDR3 is 12 residues. The CDR3 region has the DNA TGTGCCAGCAGCGTAGAGGCCGGGGAGCTGTTTTTT. Its translation: CASSVEAGELFF.

This clonotype was found many times. CDR3 sequence (DNA): TGCACCAGCAGCCAGGAGGCAGGGGGCTACGGCAATGAGCAGTTCTTC. Protein sequence: CTSSQEAGGYGNEQFF. The rearrangement uses TRBV1 and TRBJ2-1; TRBD1 is the table's D call and was not checked against the DNA. TRBV1 represents a pseudogene. CDR3 length equals 16 residues.

This clonotype was picked up many times. The chain uses TRBV30 and TRBJ1-6; TRBD1 agrees at 7 bases. This CDR3 has 15 residues. From germline, CDR1 is GTSNPN and CDR2 SVGIG (reference sequence). J lost 8 bases, V lost 0 bases, and 7 bases had no gene match. The DNA of the CDR3 is TGTGCCTGGAGTGTACCGACAGGGATTTATTCACCCCTCCACTTT. This translates into CAWSVPTGIYSPLHF.

This clonotype occurred many times. The genes are TRBV7-2 and TRBJ1-2; TRBD1 matches 8 bases. V lost 3 bases and J lost 5; bases outside the gene matches: 5. The CDR3 covers 14 residues. The germline V gene encodes CDR1 SGHTA and CDR2 FQGNSA. CDR3 sequence (DNA): TGTGCCAGCAGCTTGACAGGGGCCGCATATGGCTACACCTTC. Encoded protein: CASSLTGAAYGYTF.

This clonotype is medium-sized (0.01 to 0.1%) in the sample. V usage is TRBV20-1 and J usage is TRBJ2-3; unclear D gene. The germline V and J ends were trimmed by 1 base and 4 bases, with 9 bases remaining between them. Germline V lookup: CDR1 DFQATT, CDR2 SNEGSKA (reference sequence). CDR3 length: 13 amino acids. The CDR3 region has the DNA TGCAGTGCTAGAGCTTGGGCCTCAGATACGCAGTATTTT. Amino acid sequence: CSARAWASDTQYF.

This clonotype is categorized as medium-sized. The gene calls are TRBV6-6 and TRBJ2-3; D call uncertain. The V end lost 2 bases, the J end lost 2 bases, and 5 bases lay between the germline ends. CDR3 length: 13 amino acids. Germline assignment: CDR1 MNHNY and CDR2 SVGAGI (reference sequence). DNA for the CDR3: TGTGCCAGCAGTTACCCCCCCACAGATACGCAGTATTTT. This translates into CASSYPPTDTQYF.

This clonotype is classed as medium-sized (0.01 to 0.1%). The rearrangement uses TRBV11-2 and TRBJ1-2; D call uncertain. Trimming stripped 5 bases from V and 5 bases from J, with 12 bases between. The CDR3 has 13 residues. Looked up from germline, CDR1 is SGHAT and CDR2 is FQNNGV. In DNA form, the CDR3 reads TGTGCCAGCAGCGCAGGATTGGGGTATGGCTACACCTTC. It specifies CASSAGLGYGYTF.

This clonotype is labeled large. The CDR3 DNA is TGCGCCAGCAGCACCGGGGGGCCCGGAAACATTCAGTACTTC. It translates to CASSTGGPGNIQYF. The chain links TRBV5-1 to TRBJ2-4, with D possibly being TRBD2 (7 bases). Germline V gene data show CDR1 as SGHRS and CDR2 as YFSETQ. This CDR3 spans 14 amino acids. Trimming cost V 4 bases and J 6 bases, with 14 bases left between them.